This TCR beta chain comes out of a study of blood T cell repertoires in COVID-19. The overall study: Sites across the United States, Italy and Spain contributed samples from acute and convalescent COVID-19. Sample material is recorded as cDNA or gDNA derived from T cells, B-cell-depleted T cells, or PBMCs.

In the authors' workflow: Amplifying reference gene primers gave estimates of nucleated cell counts. Here immunoSEQ multiplex PCR was the method, and the copy in TCRdb shows in-frame clones only, minus some. That table supplies the V and J calls and clone size; D and trimming were determined from the DNA. The sample carries approximately 230,000 clones, around nine tenths recorded once. This clone was observed once. The V segment lost 2 bases and the J segment 2 bases; nucleotides outside the gene matches: 6. The CDR3 covers 16 residues. Germline V gene lookup returns CDR1 LNHDA and CDR2 SQIVND (reference sequence).

The sample was PBMCs or T cells enriched from blood (not recorded which). This sequence joins TRBV19 and TRBJ1-3; 7 bases are shared with TRBD1. This TCR came from a woman aged 45-65 years with acute COVID-19. The CDR3: CASSILARGPGNTIYF. CDR3 coding DNA: TGTGCCAGTAGTATACTTGCGAGGGGGCCTGGAAACACCATATATTTT.